This T cell receptor (beta chain) was captured by sequencing in a study of cytomegalovirus exposure and HLA in healthy donors. Overall study results and limits: Previous analysis showed most TCR beta V segments were productive about 90% or about 30% of the time. In most subjects, TCR beta sequences reportedly gave accurate predictions of HLA-A and HLA-B alleles.

The PCR contained 60 Vbeta and 13 Jbeta primers. The assay was immunoSEQ multiplex PCR, and TCRdb's table has in-frame clones only and misses some. The sample lists approximately 180,000 clones, under 90% occurring once. After removal of 5 bases from V and 7 bases from J, the junction contained 10 bases not matched to a gene. Germline-derived CDR1 and CDR2 are LNHDA and SQIVND (reference sequence). The CDR3 has 15 residues. A note on this clone: Its cognate antigen is unknown.

The rearrangement joins TRBV19 to TRBJ1-2, with 10 bases aligning to TRBD1. This sequence originates from a man younger than 35 in good health and CMV-seronegative. Sequenced input: PBMCs. The DNA of the CDR3 is TGTGCCAGTAGTTCGACAGACAGGGGGCTTAGTGGCTACACCTTC. Its protein product is CASSSTDRGLSGYTF.